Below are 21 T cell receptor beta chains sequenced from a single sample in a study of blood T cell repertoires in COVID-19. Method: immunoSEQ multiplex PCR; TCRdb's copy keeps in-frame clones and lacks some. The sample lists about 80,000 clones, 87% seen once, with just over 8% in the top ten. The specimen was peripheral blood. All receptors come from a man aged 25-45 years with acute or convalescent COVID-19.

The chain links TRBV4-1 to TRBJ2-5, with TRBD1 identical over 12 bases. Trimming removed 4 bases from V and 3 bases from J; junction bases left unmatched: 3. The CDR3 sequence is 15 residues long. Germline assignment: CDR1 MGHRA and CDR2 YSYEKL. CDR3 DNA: TGCGCCAGCAGCCGAGGGACAGGGGGCGAAGAGACCCAGTACTTC. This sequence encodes CASSRGTGGEETQYF.

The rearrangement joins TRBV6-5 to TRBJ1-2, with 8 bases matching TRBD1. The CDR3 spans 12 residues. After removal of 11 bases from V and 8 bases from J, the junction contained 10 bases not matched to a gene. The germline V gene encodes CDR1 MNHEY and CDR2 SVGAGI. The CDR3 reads CACQDRERGYTF. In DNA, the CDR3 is TGTGCCTGTCAGGACAGGGAGCGCGGCTACACCTTC.

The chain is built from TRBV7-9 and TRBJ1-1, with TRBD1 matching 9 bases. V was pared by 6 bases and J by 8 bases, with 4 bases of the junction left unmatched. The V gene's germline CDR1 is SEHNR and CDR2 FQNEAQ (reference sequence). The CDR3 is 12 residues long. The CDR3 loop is CASRGTGREAFF. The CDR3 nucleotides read TGTGCCAGCAGGGGGACAGGGAGAGAAGCTTTCTTT.

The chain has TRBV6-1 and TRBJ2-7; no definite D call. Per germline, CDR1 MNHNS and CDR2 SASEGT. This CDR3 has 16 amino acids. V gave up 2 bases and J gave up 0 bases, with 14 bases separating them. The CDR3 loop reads CASSEFMLYGSYEQYF. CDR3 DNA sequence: TGTGCCAGCAGTGAATTTATGTTATACGGCTCCTACGAGCAGTACTTC.

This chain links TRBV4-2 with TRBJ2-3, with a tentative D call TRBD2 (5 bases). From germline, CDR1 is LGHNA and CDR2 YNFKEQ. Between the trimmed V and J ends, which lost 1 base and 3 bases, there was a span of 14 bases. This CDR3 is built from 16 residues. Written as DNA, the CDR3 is TGTGCCAGCAGCCAAGGGGAGCGGACCGAAACAGATACGCAGTATTTT. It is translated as CASSQGERTETDTQYF.

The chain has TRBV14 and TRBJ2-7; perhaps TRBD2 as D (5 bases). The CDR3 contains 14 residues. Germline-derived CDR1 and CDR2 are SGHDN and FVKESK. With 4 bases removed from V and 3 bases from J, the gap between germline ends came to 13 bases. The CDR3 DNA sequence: TGTGCCAGCAGCCTAAGGACTTACCGCTACGAGCAGTACTTC. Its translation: CASSLRTYRYEQYF.

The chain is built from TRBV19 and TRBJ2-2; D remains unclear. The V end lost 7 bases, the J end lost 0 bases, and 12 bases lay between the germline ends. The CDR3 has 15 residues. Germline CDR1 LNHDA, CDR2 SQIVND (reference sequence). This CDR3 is CASTEHLTNTGELFF. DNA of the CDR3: TGTGCCAGTACGGAGCACCTAACGAACACCGGGGAGCTGTTTTTT.

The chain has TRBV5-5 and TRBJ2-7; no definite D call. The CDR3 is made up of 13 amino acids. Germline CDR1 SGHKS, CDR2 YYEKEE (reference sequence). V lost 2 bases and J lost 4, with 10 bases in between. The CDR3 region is CASSFTSYYEQYF. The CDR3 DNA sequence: TGTGCCAGCAGCTTTACCTCCTATTACGAGCAGTACTTC.

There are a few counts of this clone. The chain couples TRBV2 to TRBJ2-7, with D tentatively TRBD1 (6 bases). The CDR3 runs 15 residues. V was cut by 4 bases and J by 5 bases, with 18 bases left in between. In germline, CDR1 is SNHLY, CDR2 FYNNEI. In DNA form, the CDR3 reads TGTGCCAGCAGTGTCCACAGGGAAACGAAGAACGAGCAGTACTTC. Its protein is CASSVHRETKNEQYF. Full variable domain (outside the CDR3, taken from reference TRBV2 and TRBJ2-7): EPEVTQTPSHQVTQMGQEVILRCVPISNHLYFYWYRQILGQKVEFLVSFYNNEISEKSEIFDDQFSVERPDGSNFTLKIRSTKLEDSAMYFCASSVHRETKNEQYFGPGTRLTVT.

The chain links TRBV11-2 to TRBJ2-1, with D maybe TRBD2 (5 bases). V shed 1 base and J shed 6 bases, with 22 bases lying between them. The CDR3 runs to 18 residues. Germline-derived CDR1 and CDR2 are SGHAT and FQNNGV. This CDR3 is CASSLVASRGLRFNEQFF. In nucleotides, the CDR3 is TGTGCCAGCAGCTTAGTTGCGTCCCGCGGGCTCCGATTCAATGAGCAGTTCTTC.

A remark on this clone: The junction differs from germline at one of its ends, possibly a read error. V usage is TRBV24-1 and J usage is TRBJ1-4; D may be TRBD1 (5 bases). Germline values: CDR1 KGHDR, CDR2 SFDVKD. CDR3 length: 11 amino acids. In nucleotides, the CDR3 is TGTGCCGGCAGGGCGAGTGAAGAACTGTTTTTT. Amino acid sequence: CAGRASEELFF.

The DNA for the CDR3 is TGTGCCAGCTCAGACAGGGGAGAGACCCAGTACTTC. Protein product: CASSDRGETQYF. The rearrangement links TRBV18 to TRBJ2-5; 8 positions agree with TRBD1. The V gene end was trimmed by 5 bases and the J gene end by 4 bases; junction bases not matched to a gene: 0. The CDR3 sequence is 12 residues long. Germline CDR1 is KGHSH and CDR2 is LQKENI.

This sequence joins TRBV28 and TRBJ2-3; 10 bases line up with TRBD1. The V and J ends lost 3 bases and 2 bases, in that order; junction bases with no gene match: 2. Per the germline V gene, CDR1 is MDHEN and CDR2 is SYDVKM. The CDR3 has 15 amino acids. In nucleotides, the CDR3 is TGTGCCAGCAGTTTCGGGACAGGGGACACAGATACGCAGTATTTT. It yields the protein CASSFGTGDTDTQYF.

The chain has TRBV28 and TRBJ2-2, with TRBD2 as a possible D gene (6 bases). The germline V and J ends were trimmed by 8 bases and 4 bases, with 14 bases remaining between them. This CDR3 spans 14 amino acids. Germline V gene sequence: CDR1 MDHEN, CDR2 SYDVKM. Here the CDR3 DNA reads TGTGCCAGCTTTGGGACTTCACCCACCGGGGAGCTGTTTTTT. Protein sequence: CASFGTSPTGELFF.

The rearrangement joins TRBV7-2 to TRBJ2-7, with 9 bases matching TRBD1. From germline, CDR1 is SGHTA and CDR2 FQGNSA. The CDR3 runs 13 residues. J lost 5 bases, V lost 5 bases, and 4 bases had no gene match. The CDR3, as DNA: TGTGCCAGCAGCCGGGACAGGGCACACGAGCAGTACTTC. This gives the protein CASSRDRAHEQYF.

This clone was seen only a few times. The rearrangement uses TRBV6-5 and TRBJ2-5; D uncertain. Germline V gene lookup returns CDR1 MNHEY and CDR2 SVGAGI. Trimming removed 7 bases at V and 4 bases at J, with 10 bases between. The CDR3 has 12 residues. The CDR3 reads CASTGNTETQYF. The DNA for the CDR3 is TGTGCCAGCACAGGCAACACAGAGACCCAGTACTTC.

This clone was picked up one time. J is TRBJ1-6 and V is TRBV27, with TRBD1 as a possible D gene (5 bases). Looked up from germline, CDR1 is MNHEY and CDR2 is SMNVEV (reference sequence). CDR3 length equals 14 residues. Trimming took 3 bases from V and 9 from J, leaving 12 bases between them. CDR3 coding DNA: TGTGCCAGCAGTTTTGACGGGGGGGGTTCACCCCTCCACTTT. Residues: CASSFDGGGSPLHF.

CDR3: CASSQVGPGNTEAFF. CDR3 DNA: TGTGCCAGCAGCCAAGTTGGTCCGGGTAACACTGAAGCTTTCTTT. The V gene is TRBV4-2, the J gene TRBJ1-1; unclear D gene. The CDR3 is 15 residues long. Trimming left V 1 base short and J 2 bases short, with 11 bases between. Germline V gene lookup returns CDR1 LGHNA and CDR2 YNFKEQ.

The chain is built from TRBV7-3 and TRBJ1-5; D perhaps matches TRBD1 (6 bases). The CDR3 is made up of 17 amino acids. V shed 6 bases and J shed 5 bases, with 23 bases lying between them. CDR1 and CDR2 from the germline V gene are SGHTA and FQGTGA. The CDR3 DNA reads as TGTGCCAGCAGGAGTCAATCGGGGACACAGTCGTATCAGCCCCAGCATTTT. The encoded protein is CASRSQSGTQSYQPQHF.

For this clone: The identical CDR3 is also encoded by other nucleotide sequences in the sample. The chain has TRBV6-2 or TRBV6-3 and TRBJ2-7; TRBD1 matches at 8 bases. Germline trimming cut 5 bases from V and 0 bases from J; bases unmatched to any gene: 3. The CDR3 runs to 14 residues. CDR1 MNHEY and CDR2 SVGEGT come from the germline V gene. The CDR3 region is CASSRTGSSYEQYF. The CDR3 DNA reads TGTGCCAGCAGTCGGACAGGGAGCTCCTACGAGCAGTACTTC.

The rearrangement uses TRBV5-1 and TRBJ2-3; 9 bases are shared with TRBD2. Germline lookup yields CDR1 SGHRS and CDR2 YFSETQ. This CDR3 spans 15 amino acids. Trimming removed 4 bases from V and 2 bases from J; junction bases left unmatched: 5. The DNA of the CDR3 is TGCGCCAGCAGCCACGGACTAGCGACCACAGATACGCAGTATTTT. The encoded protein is CASSHGLATTDTQYF.